This paragraph covers one T cell receptor (beta chain) sequence. Its antigen is not known. These data are taken from a study of shared clonotypes between healthy human individuals. As for the study in general: Per-donor plates numbered three CD4 naive, three CD4 memory, two CD8 naive and one CD8 memory. General study points: Memory subsets generally showed smaller estimated richness than naive subsets did. Naive CD4 clonotype sharing across a few donors was around 5%.

It was CD45RO-negative cells, positively selected for CCR7, that made up naive CD8 cells, with terminally differentiated effector memory CD45RA+ cells excluded. Profiling relied on immunoSEQ multiplex PCR, and the TCRdb table lists in-frame clones only, not all of them. The sample records about 820,000 clones, almost 95% being singletons. Trimming left V 3 bases short and J 3 bases short, with 9 bases between. CDR3 length: 14 amino acids. Per germline, CDR1 MNHNS and CDR2 SASEGT. The receptor comes from a young man in good health. The chain joins TRBV6-1 to TRBJ1-5; D not resolved. Sample: naive CD8+ T cells sorted from blood. The CDR3: CASSDSLTNQPQHF. For the CDR3, the DNA is TGTGCCAGCAGTGACAGTTTGACCAATCAGCCCCAGCATTTT.